This T cell receptor beta chain comes out of a study of cytomegalovirus exposure and HLA in healthy donors. Some clones are missing from TCRdb's copy, which holds only in-frame ones; the method was immunoSEQ multiplex PCR. The sample comprises more than 95,000 clones, 85% to 90% of which are singletons, and 4% rests with the top ten. The length of the CDR3 is 16 residues. V was shortened by 4 bases and J by 9 bases, with 20 bases between the two germline ends. The germline CDR1 and CDR2 sequences are SGHRS and YFSETQ. The source of this sequence is a woman between 18 and 29 years old in good health and CMV-seropositive. Sequenced: PBMCs. This chain links TRBV5-1 with TRBJ1-6; D perhaps matches TRBD1 (6 bases). The CDR3 spells CASSSGAGDVGSPLHF. The CDR3 DNA sequence: TGCGCCAGCAGCAGTGGCGCAGGGGACGTAGGTTCACCCCTCCACTTT.